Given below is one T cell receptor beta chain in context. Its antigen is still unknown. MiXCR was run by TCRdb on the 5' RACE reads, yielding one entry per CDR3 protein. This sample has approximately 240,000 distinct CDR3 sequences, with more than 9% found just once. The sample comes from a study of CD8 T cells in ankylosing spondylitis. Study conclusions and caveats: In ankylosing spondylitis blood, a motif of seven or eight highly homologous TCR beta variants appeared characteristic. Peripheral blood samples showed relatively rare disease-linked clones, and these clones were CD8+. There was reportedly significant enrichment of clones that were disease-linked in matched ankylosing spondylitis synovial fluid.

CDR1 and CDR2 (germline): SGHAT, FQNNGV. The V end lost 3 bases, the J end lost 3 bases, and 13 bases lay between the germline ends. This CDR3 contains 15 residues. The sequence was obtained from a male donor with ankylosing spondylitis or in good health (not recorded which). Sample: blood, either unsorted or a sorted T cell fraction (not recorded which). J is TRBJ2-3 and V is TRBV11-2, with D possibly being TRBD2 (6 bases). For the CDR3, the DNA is TGTGCCAGCAGCTTCAATGGCGGGGAAACAGATACGCAGTATTTT. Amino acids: CASSFNGGETDTQYF.